The next 18 T cell receptor beta chains were all read from a single sample in a study of blood T cell repertoires in COVID-19. Assay: immunoSEQ multiplex PCR; the TCRdb copy retains only in-frame clones and omits some. The sample includes around 200,000 clones, about 80% of them seen just once. Sample: peripheral blood. These TCRs come from a man over 45 with active or convalescent COVID-19.

This clone is a singleton in its sample. The rearrangement uses TRBV19 and TRBJ1-3; D remains ambiguous. The V end lost 7 bases, the J end lost 2 bases, and 6 bases lay between the germline ends. This CDR3 is built from 12 residues. The germline V gene encodes CDR1 LNHDA and CDR2 SQIVND (reference sequence). CDR3 DNA: TGTGCCAGTAACTACCCTGGAAACACCATATATTTT. Encoded protein: CASNYPGNTIYF.

This clone appeared a few times. V is TRBV6-5 and J is TRBJ1-2; D not resolved. This CDR3 region has 14 residues. The V end lost 2 bases, the J end lost 8 bases, and 15 bases lay between the germline ends. CDR1 MNHEY and CDR2 SVGAGI come from the germline V gene. The CDR3 region is CASSYNFGIEGYTF. The CDR3 DNA is TGTGCCAGCAGTTACAACTTCGGGATAGAGGGCTACACCTTC.

This clone is a singleton in its sample. The chain uses TRBV4-1 and TRBJ2-3; TRBD1 matches 12 bases. CDR1 MGHRA and CDR2 YSYEKL come from the germline V gene. J gave up 5 bases and V 0 bases, and 3 bases lay outside the gene matches. This CDR3 spans 16 amino acids. CDR3 residues: CASSQEGDRGRDTQYF. CDR3 DNA: TGCGCCAGCAGCCAAGAAGGGGACAGGGGGCGAGATACGCAGTATTTT.

The rearrangement links TRBV10-3 to TRBJ1-6, with TRBD1 as a possible D gene (6 bases). The CDR3 covers 15 residues. Germline V CDR1 and CDR2: ENHRY, SYGVKD. Trimming took 3 bases from V and 8 from J, leaving 14 bases between them. CDR3 DNA: TGTGCCATCAGTGACGGGCAGGGGAGCGATTCACCCCTCCACTTT. Protein sequence: CAISDGQGSDSPLHF.

The genes are TRBV5-6 and TRBJ2-1, with TRBD1 identical over 9 bases. Germline V CDR1 and CDR2: SGHDT, YYEEEE. Unmatched junction bases numbered 10, after V lost 4 bases and J lost 8 bases. The CDR3 spans 15 residues. DNA of the CDR3: TGTGCCAGCAGCATTAACAGGGGGCGCAAAGATGAGCAGTTCTTC. Protein sequence: CASSINRGRKDEQFF.

This chain links TRBV13 with TRBJ2-3; 9 nucleotides agree with TRBD2. V shed 4 bases, J shed 1 base, and the junction held 3 bases outside the gene matches. This CDR3 has 15 residues. CDR1 and CDR2 (germline): PRHDT, FYEKMQ (reference sequence). DNA of the CDR3: TGTGCCAGCAGCTCTATAGCGGGGGGCACAGATACGCAGTATTTT. The encoded protein is CASSSIAGGTDTQYF.

V is TRBV19 and J is TRBJ1-1; no firm D call. CDR3 size: 14 residues. CDR1 and CDR2 from the germline V gene are LNHDA and SQIVND (reference sequence). V lost 5 bases and J lost 4, with 14 bases in between. Here the CDR3 DNA reads TGTGCCAGTAGTGAAGGGAGGGTAGCCACTGAAGCTTTCTTT. Encoded protein: CASSEGRVATEAFF.

This rearrangement joins TRBV5-4 to TRBJ1-1; 8 bases align to TRBD1. This CDR3 region has 16 residues. Unmatched junction bases numbered 5, after V lost 0 bases and J lost 1 base. Per germline, CDR1 SGHNT and CDR2 YYREEE (reference sequence). The CDR3 DNA is TGTGCCAGCAGCTTGGCCGCAGGGGGCCAGAACACTGAAGCTTTCTTT. Its protein is CASSLAAGGQNTEAFF.

Concerning this clone itself: Within the sample, other DNA sequences also encode this same CDR3. V is TRBV7-9 and J is TRBJ2-6; D gene unclear. The CDR3 runs 15 residues. CDR1 and CDR2 from the germline V gene are SEHNR and FQNEAQ (reference sequence). The ends were cut back, 0 bases at V and 1 base at J, with 4 bases in the middle. CDR3 region: CASSLAGSGANVLTF. CDR3 in DNA: TGTGCCAGCAGCTTAGCCGGGTCTGGGGCCAACGTCCTGACTTTC.

This chain joins TRBV7-9 and TRBJ1-1; D gene unclear. This CDR3 has 13 residues. The V end lost 1 base, the J end lost 10 bases, and 13 bases lay between the germline ends. CDR1 is SEHNR, CDR2 FQNEAQ, per germline (reference sequence). The CDR3 DNA is TGTGCCAGCAGCTTAGAACAGCCGGTCGGAGCTTTCTTT. It specifies CASSLEQPVGAFF.

V gene TRBV11-3 combines with J gene TRBJ2-7; 7 bases fit TRBD1. Germline loops: CDR1 SGHNT, CDR2 YENEEA. The CDR3 contains 15 residues. Trimming at V came to 2 bases and at J to 2 bases, leaving 6 bases not matched to a gene. The CDR3 protein is CASSLSQGQPYEQYF. CDR3 DNA sequence: TGTGCCAGCAGCTTAAGTCAGGGACAGCCCTACGAGCAGTACTTC.

This clone was found once. This rearrangement joins TRBV3-1 (or the pseudogene TRBV3-2) to TRBJ2-2; maybe TRBD2 (7 bases). Trimming cost V 3 bases and J 4 bases, with 15 bases left between them. CDR3 length: 16 amino acids. Germline CDR1 is LGHDT and CDR2 is YNNKEL (reference sequence). CDR3 nucleotides: TGTGCCAGCAGCCACTGGGGGGGCCGGAGCACCGGGGAGCTGTTTTTT. It encodes CASSHWGGRSTGELFF.

This chain's CDR3 is CASSFVRFEAFF. CDR3 coding DNA: TGTGCCAGCAGTTTTGTGCGGTTTGAAGCTTTCTTT. This chain uses TRBV12-3 or TRBV12-4 with TRBJ1-1; D gene ambiguous. With 3 bases removed from V and 7 bases from J, the gap between germline ends came to 9 bases. The CDR3 extends over 12 amino acids.

The rearrangement links TRBV7-2 to TRBJ1-2; the D is unclear. Trimming cost V 1 base and J 4 bases, with 7 bases left between them. There are 13 residues in the CDR3. Germline lookup yields CDR1 SGHTA and CDR2 FQGNSA. CDR3 loop: CASSLGDIYGYTF. As DNA, the CDR3 is TGTGCCAGCAGCTTAGGTGACATCTATGGCTACACCTTC.

This chain links TRBV29-1 with TRBJ2-5, with 9 bases that match TRBD2. The junction had 3 bases not matched to a gene; V was cut back by 1 base and J by 6 bases. The CDR3 spans 13 residues. CDR1 is SQVTM, CDR2 ANQGSEA, per germline. CDR3 in amino acids: CSVEGGGAKTQYF. CDR3 bases: TGCAGCGTTGAAGGCGGGGGGGCGAAGACCCAGTACTTC.

This clone occurred a few times. Different DNA sequences within this sample yield the same CDR3. V usage is TRBV3-1 (or the pseudogene TRBV3-2) and J usage is TRBJ1-5; D call uncertain. V gave up 0 bases and J gave up 4 bases, with 4 bases separating them. The CDR3 has 13 amino acids. Germline loops: CDR1 LGHDT, CDR2 YNNKEL (reference sequence). The CDR3 sequence is CASSQDPNQPQHF. As DNA, the CDR3 is TGTGCCAGCAGCCAAGACCCAAATCAGCCCCAGCATTTT.

This chain uses TRBV19 with TRBJ1-1, with 7 bases fitting TRBD1. Per germline, CDR1 LNHDA and CDR2 SQIVND (reference sequence). After removal of 5 bases from V and 5 bases from J, the junction contained 5 bases not matched to a gene. CDR3 size: 13 residues. The CDR3 coding sequence is TGTGCCAGTAGTGACAGGGCTGTAACTGAAGCTTTCTTT. Translation gives CASSDRAVTEAFF.

The V and J genes are TRBV16 and TRBJ1-1; D is unresolved. Germline CDR1 reads KGHSY; CDR2 reads FQNENV. V dropped 1 base and J dropped 0 bases, with 3 bases sitting between them. CDR3 length: 13 residues. CDR3: CASSQLMNTEAFF. CDR3 sequence (DNA): TGTGCCAGCAGCCAATTAATGAACACTGAAGCTTTCTTT.